The entry below gives a single T cell receptor beta chain sequence along with its context. Sequenced by immunoSEQ multiplex PCR; TCRdb stores in-frame clones only, minus some. The table has around 200,000 clones, 70% to 90% seen once. This sample was included in a study of blood T cell repertoires in COVID-19. Germline lookup yields CDR1 SGHRS and CDR2 YFSETQ. Losses at the gene ends were 4 bases for V and 3 bases for J; bases not matched to a gene: 10. The CDR3 spans 16 residues. Material: peripheral blood. This TCR was recovered from an elderly woman with acute or convalescent COVID-19. V and J are TRBV5-1 and TRBJ2-3; TRBD1 aligns across 8 bases. The CDR3 here is CASSAAGTGGTDTQYF. The CDR3 coding sequence is TGCGCCAGCAGCGCCGCAGGTACAGGGGGGACAGATACGCAGTATTTT. Based on the CDR3 plus reference TRBV5-1 and TRBJ2-3, the full variable domain is KAGVTQTPRYLIKTRGQQVTLSCSPISGHRSVSWYQQTPGQGLQFLFEYFSETQRNKGNFPGRFSGRQFSNSRSEMNVSTLELGDSALYLCASSAAGTGGTDTQYFGPGTRLTVL.